This section outlines one T cell receptor beta chain sequence together with its context. The table came from immunoSEQ multiplex PCR; TCRdb's copy has only in-frame clones and leaves some out. The data hold roughly 45,000 clones, with about 95% observed a single time. The data derive from a study of graft-versus-host responses after intestinal transplantation. In germline, CDR1 is SGHTA, CDR2 FQGTGA. The CDR3 length is 15 residues. The V gene lost 5 bases and the J gene lost 3 bases, with 17 bases spanning the gap. This specimen consisted of PBMCs, obtained around 330 days after intestinal transplant. The TCR was taken from a human patient who received an intestinal transplant, so some T cells may come from the graft donor. V is TRBV7-3 and J is TRBJ2-7, with D maybe TRBD2 (5 bases). CDR3 protein: CASSQTAQLGYEQYF. CDR3 in DNA: TGTGCCAGCAGCCAAACGGCCCAACTAGGCTACGAGCAGTACTTC. Full variable domain (rest looked up from reference TRBV7-3 and TRBJ2-7): GAGVSQTPSNKVTEKGKYVELRCDPISGHTALYWYRQSLGQGPEFLIYFQGTGAADDSGLPNDRFFAVRPEGSVSTLKIQRTERGDSAVYLCASSQTAQLGYEQYFGPGTRLTVT.